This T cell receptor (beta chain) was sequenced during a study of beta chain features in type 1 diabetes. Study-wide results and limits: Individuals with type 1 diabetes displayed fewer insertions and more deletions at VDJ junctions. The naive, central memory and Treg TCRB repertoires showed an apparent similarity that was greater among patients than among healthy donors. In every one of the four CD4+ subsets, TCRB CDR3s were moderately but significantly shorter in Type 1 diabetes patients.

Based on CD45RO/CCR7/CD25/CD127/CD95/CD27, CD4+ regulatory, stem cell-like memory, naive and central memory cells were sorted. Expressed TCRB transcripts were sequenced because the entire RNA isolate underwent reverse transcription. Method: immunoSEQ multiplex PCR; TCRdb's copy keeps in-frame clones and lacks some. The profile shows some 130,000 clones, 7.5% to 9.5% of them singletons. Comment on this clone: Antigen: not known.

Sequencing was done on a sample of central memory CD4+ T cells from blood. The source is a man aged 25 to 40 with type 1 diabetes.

This CDR3 reads CASLAGGTQYF. CDR3 coding DNA: TGTGCCAGCCTTGCGGGAGGGACCCAGTACTTC. The chain carries TRBV6-4 and TRBJ2-5, with 8 bases that match TRBD2. CDR1 is MRHNA, CDR2 SNTAGT, per germline. J was trimmed by 7 bases and V by 8 bases; bases with no gene match: 3. The CDR3 loop spans 11 amino acids.